This T cell receptor beta chain was observed in a study of blood T cells in healthy people across ages. The authors ran a second PCR of roughly 6 to 11 cycles using a sample-barcoded 5' primer and a J-beta primer mix. TCRdb fed the 5' RACE reads into MiXCR, producing one record per CDR3 protein. Of 600,000 to 800,000 distinct CDR3 sequences in the sample, 52% were seen once. Germline CDR1 reads MGHDK; CDR2 reads SYGVNS. CDR3 size: 19 residues. After removal of 4 bases from V and 2 bases from J, the junction contained 13 bases not matched to a gene. This clonotype was counted at least ten times. Its antigen remains unidentified. Study results and limitations: Any conclusive comparison of naive versus antigen-experienced cells was prevented by using unsorted PBMCs. Diversity was higher, and naive CD4+ cells more numerous, in long-lived donors than in aged donors.

In each sample, at least 7 million PBMCs were isolated. The rearrangement uses TRBV25-1 and TRBJ2-1; 11 bases line up with TRBD2. The TCR originated in a woman aged 80 or over in good health. The sequenced sample was blood. The DNA of the CDR3 is TGTGCCAGCAGTGGACTGACTAGCGGGAAGGTTATCACCTACAATGAGCAGTTCTTC. Translating gives CASSGLTSGKVITYNEQFF.